Reported below is one T cell receptor (beta chain). The antigen is unknown. TCRdb reprocessed the RT-PCR reads with MiXCR, giving one entry per CDR3 protein. The table lists about 520,000 distinct CDR3 sequences, around 7.9% of them singletons, with about an eighth in the top ten. These data originate in a study of response to subunit inactivated influenza vaccine. Notes on the study in general: Authors suggested each seasonal influenza vaccination recruits few new T cells.

The V end was cut by 5 bases, the J end by 0 bases, with 7 bases between. The germline gives CDR1 LNHNV, CDR2 YYDKDF (reference sequence). This CDR3 region has 13 residues. This TCR was recovered from a man aged 45 to 70 who received an inactivated influenza vaccine. Here the sequenced sample was PBMCs from blood, taken roughly 24 months after vaccination. The V and J genes are TRBV15 and TRBJ1-1; no clear D gene. The CDR3 DNA sequence: TGTGCCACCAGCGGGAATTTGAACACTGAAGCTTTCTTT. Translation gives CATSGNLNTEAFF.